A selection of T cell receptor beta chains follows, all from one sample in a study of cytomegalovirus exposure and HLA in healthy donors. The method was immunoSEQ multiplex PCR; TCRdb's version includes in-frame clones alone and lacks a portion of them. The sample carries some 130,000 clones, roughly four fifths recorded once. The sequenced sample consisted of PBMCs. The receptors derive from a man aged 25-45 years in good health and CMV-seropositive. The CDR3 runs from the conserved cysteine through the conserved F or W. D genes are given only for firm matches. Where a row states a size, it is once, few, many or the class of an expanded clone; other rows omit it.

TRBV5-1	15	TRBD1	TRBJ2-1	-	CASSLGAGGYNEQFF	TGCGCCAGCAGCTTGGGGGCAGGGGGCTACAATGAGCAGTTCTTC
TRBV2	14	TRBD1	TRBJ1-3	-	CASSDRGLGNTIYF	TGTGCCAGCAGTGATAGGGGGCTCGGAAACACCATATATTTT
TRBV7-9	16	TRBD2	TRBJ2-5	many	CASSLAGLAGGETQYF	TGTGCCAGCAGCTTGGCGGGACTAGCGGGAGGAGAGACCCAGTACTTC
TRBV6-5	14	TRBD1	TRBJ1-2	few	CASTRDRGNYGYTF	TGTGCCAGCACCCGGGACAGGGGAAACTATGGCTACACCTTC
TRBV6-1	16	TRBD2	TRBJ2-3	-	CASSEVERGFTDTQYF	TGTGCCAGCAGTGAAGTTGAGCGGGGGTTCACAGATACGCAGTATTTT
TRBV25-1	16	-	TRBJ2-2	-	CASSDAESAFTGELFF	TGTGCCAGCAGTGACGCCGAGTCAGCGTTCACCGGGGAGCTGTTTTTT
TRBV6-4	13	-	TRBJ2-5	-	CASSRGEGETQYF	TGTGCCAGCAGTCGAGGAGAGGGAGAGACCCAGTACTTC
TRBV27	16	-	TRBJ2-3	-	CASTSLAGRYTDTQYF	TGTGCCAGCACCTCCTTGGCGGGGCGGTACACAGATACGCAGTATTTT
TRBV30	14	-	TRBJ2-2	-	CAWSDRVDTGELFF	TGTGCCTGGAGTGACAGGGTTGACACCGGGGAGCTGTTTTTT
TRBV11-2	19	TRBD1	TRBJ1-6	-	CASSSRTGGQSSYNSPLHF	TGTGCCAGCAGCAGCAGGACAGGGGGCCAGAGCTCCTATAATTCACCCCTCCACTTT
TRBV5-1	15	-	TRBJ2-1	-	CASSSKAGTYNEQFF	TGCGCCAGCAGCTCTAAAGCGGGCACCTACAATGAGCAGTTCTTC
TRBV7-8	17	TRBD2	TRBJ2-2	once	CASSLHSRGGDTGELFF	TGTGCCAGCAGCTTACACTCACGGGGGGGGGACACCGGGGAGCTGTTTTTT
TRBV10-3	17	TRBD2	TRBJ2-1	-	CAISARLAGGPADEQFF	TGTGCCATCAGTGCCCGACTAGCGGGAGGGCCGGCCGATGAGCAGTTCTTC
TRBV10-3	15	TRBD1	TRBJ1-4	-	CAISPGVTGNEKLFF	TGTGCCATCAGCCCCGGGGTGACAGGGAATGAAAAACTGTTTTTT
TRBV5-6	18	-	TRBJ1-6	-	CASSLGSTSVGYNSPLHF	TGTGCCAGCAGCTTGGGCTCCACGTCGGTCGGCTATAATTCACCCCTCCACTTT
TRBV4-3	15	-	TRBJ2-7	-	CASSHRLTGPYEQYF	TGCGCCAGCAGCCATCGTTTGACAGGACCCTACGAGCAGTACTTC
TRBV7-8	15	TRBD2	TRBJ2-7	-	CASSLTGTGLREQYF	TGTGCCAGCAGCTTAACCGGGACGGGACTAAGGGAGCAGTACTTC
TRBV7-2	15	TRBD2	TRBJ2-5	-	CASSSLAGPQETQYF	TGTGCCAGCAGCTCCCTAGCGGGGCCCCAAGAGACCCAGTACTTC
TRBV9	16	-	TRBJ1-6	-	CASSPLLDSANSPLHF	TGTGCCAGCAGTCCCCTTCTAGACAGCGCTAATTCACCCCTCCACTTT
TRBV6-5	13	TRBD1	TRBJ1-2	-	CASSWDRSYGYTF	TGTGCCAGCAGTTGGGACAGGAGCTATGGCTACACCTTC
TRBV5-1	13	-	TRBJ1-1	once	CASSYLENTEAFF	TGCGCCAGCTCTTATCTAGAAAACACTGAAGCTTTCTTT
TRBV2	14	-	TRBJ1-5	once	CASSVQGANQPQHF	TGTGCCAGCAGTGTTCAAGGGGCCAATCAGCCCCAGCATTTT
TRBV7-9	13	-	TRBJ2-7	-	CASLTGNSYEQYF	TGTGCCAGCCTCACAGGCAACTCCTACGAGCAGTACTTC
TRBV7-9	16	-	TRBJ1-1	-	CASSSRRGQLNTEAFF	TGTGCCAGCAGTTCGAGACGAGGACAGCTGAACACTGAAGCTTTCTTT
TRBV7-2	12	-	TRBJ1-2	-	CASSGRRGGYTF	TGTGCCAGCAGTGGGAGGCGTGGTGGCTACACCTTC
TRBV7-2	15	-	TRBJ1-4	-	CASSRTRDSNEKLFF	TGTGCCAGCAGTCGGACCCGGGACTCTAATGAAAAACTGTTTTTT
TRBV15	12	-	TRBJ1-5	few	CATSRVGAPQHF	TGTGCCACCAGCAGAGTGGGGGCTCCCCAGCATTTT
TRBV6-5	15	-	TRBJ1-4	-	CASSYSQFSIEKLFF	TGTGCCAGCAGTTACTCACAGTTTAGTATCGAAAAACTGTTTTTT
TRBV7-2	15	TRBD1	TRBJ1-1	-	CASSFSRGINTEAFF	TGTGCCAGCAGCTTCAGCAGGGGGATTAACACTGAAGCTTTCTTT
TRBV29-1	14	TRBD1	TRBJ1-4	-	CSVRTGGASEKLFF	TGCAGCGTAAGAACAGGGGGCGCCAGTGAAAAACTGTTTTTT
TRBV5-1	15	-	TRBJ2-2	-	CASSLAGLGTGELFF	TGCGCCAGCAGCTTGGCAGGGTTGGGCACCGGGGAGCTGTTTTTT
TRBV4-3	15	-	TRBJ1-3	-	CASSQGNRAGNTIYF	TGCGCCAGCAGCCAAGGTAACAGGGCTGGAAACACCATATATTTT